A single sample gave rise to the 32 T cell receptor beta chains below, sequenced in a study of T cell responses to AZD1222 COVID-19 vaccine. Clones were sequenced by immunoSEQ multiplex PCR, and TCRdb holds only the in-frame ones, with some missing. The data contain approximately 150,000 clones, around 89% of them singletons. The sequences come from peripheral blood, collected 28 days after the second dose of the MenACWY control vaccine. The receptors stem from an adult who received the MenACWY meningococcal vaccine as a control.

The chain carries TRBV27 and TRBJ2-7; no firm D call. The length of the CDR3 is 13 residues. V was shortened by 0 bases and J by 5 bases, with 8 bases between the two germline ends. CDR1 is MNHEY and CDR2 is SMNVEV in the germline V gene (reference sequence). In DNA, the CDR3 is TGTGCCAGCAGTTTATCATCCCAGAACGAGCAGTACTTC. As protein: CASSLSSQNEQYF.

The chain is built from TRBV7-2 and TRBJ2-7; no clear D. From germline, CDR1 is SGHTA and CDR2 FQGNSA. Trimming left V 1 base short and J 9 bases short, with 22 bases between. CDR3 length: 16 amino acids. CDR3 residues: CASSLGVVGEQLPQYF. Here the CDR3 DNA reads TGTGCCAGCAGCTTAGGGGTCGTCGGAGAACAGTTACCGCAGTACTTC.

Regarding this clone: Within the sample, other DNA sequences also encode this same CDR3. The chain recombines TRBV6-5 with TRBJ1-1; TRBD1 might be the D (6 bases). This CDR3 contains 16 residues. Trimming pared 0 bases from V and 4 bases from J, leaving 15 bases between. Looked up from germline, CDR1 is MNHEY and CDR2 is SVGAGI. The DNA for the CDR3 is TGTGCCAGCAGTTACTCGAGGGCCAGGGGAGGCACTGAAGCTTTCTTT. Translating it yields CASSYSRARGGTEAFF.

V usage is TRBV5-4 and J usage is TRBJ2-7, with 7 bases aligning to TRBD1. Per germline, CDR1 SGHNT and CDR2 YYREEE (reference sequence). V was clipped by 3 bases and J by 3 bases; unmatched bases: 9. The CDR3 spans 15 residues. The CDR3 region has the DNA TGTGCCAGCAGCTATATGACAGGGAGAAACTACGAGCAGTACTTC. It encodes CASSYMTGRNYEQYF. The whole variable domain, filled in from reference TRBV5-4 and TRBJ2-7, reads ETGVTQSPTHLIKTRGQQVTLRCSSQSGHNTVSWYQQALGQGPQFIFQYYREEENGRGNFPPRFSGLQFPNYSSELNVNALELDDSALYLCASSYMTGRNYEQYFGPGTRLTVT.

CDR3 sequence reads: CASSLSGQPQHF. For the CDR3, the DNA is TGCGCCAGCAGCTTATCTGGTCAGCCCCAGCATTTT. The chain is built from TRBV5-1 and TRBJ1-5, with unresolved D. Germline CDR1 is SGHRS and CDR2 is YFSETQ. This CDR3 comprises 12 residues. V was clipped by 2 bases and J by 6 bases, with 6 bases between them.

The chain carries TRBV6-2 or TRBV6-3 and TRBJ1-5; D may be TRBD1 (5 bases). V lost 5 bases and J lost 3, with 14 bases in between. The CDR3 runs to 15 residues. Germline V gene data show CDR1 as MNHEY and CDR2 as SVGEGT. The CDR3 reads CASSKTGGINQPQHF. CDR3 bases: TGTGCCAGCAGTAAGACGGGGGGAATCAATCAGCCCCAGCATTTT.

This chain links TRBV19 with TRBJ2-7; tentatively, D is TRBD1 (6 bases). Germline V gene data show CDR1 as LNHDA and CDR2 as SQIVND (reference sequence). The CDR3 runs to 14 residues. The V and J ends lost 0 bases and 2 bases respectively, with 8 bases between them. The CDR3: CASSIDRTAYEQYF. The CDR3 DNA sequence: TGTGCCAGTAGTATAGATCGGACAGCCTACGAGCAGTACTTC.

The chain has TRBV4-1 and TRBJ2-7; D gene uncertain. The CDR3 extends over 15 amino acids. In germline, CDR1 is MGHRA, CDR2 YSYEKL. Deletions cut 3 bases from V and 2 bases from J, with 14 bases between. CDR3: CASSQLDTLPYEQYF. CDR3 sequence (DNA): TGCGCCAGCAGCCAGTTAGACACACTACCCTACGAGCAGTACTTC.

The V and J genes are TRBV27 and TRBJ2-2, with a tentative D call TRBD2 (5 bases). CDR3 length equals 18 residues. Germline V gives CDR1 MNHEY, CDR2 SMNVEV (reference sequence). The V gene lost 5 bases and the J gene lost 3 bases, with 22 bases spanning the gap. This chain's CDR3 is CASSPTSLAGLHTGELFF. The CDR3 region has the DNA TGTGCCAGCAGTCCCACTTCGCTGGCGGGCCTCCACACCGGGGAGCTGTTTTTT.

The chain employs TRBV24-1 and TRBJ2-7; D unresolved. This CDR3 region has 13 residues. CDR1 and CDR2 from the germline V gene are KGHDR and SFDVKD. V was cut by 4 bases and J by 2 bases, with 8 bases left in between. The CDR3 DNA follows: TGTGCCACCAGTGACCGAACCACCTACGAGCAGTACTTC. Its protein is CATSDRTTYEQYF.

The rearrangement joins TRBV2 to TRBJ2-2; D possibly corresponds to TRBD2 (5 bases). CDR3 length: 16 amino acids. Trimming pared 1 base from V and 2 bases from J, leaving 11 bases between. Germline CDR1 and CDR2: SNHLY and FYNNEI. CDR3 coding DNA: TGTGCCAGCAGTGAAGAGGGTGGAGGAAACACCGGGGAGCTGTTTTTT. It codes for CASSEEGGGNTGELFF.

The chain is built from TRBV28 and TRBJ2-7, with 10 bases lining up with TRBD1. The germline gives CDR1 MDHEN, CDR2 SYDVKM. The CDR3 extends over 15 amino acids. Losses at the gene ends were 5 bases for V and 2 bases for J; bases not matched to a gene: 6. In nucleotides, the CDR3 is TGTGCCAGCAGTCCCAGGGACAGGGGCCCCTACGAGCAGTACTTC. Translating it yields CASSPRDRGPYEQYF.

The chain's CDR3 is CASSVGDYPGEQFF. CDR3 DNA sequence: TGTGCCAGCAGCGTAGGGGACTACCCTGGGGAGCAGTTCTTC. The chain is built from TRBV9 and TRBJ2-1; 7 positions agree with TRBD2. CDR1 is SGDLS, CDR2 YYNGEE, per germline. This CDR3 has 14 residues. J was trimmed by 10 bases and V by 0 bases; bases with no gene match: 7.

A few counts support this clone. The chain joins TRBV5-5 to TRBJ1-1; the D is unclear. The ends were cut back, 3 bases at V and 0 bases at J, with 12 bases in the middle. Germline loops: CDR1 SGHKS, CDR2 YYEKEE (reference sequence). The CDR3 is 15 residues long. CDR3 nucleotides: TGTGCCAGCAGCTCTCAACTATCTGTGAACACTGAAGCTTTCTTT. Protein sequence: CASSSQLSVNTEAFF.

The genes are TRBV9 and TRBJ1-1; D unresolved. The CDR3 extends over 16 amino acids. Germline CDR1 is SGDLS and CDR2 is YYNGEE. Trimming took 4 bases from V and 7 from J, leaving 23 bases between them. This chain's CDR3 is CASSFIRRGDPREAFF. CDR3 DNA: TGTGCCAGCAGCTTCATTAGGCGGGGAGACCCTCGTGAAGCTTTCTTT.

CDR3 sequence (DNA): TGTGCCAGCAGCTTAGGGCAGAACACCGGGGAGCTGTTTTTT. Translating gives CASSLGQNTGELFF. The chain combines TRBV7-8 with TRBJ2-2; D is ambiguous. The germline V and J ends were trimmed by 1 base and 1 base, with 4 bases remaining between them. The CDR3 has 14 amino acids. Germline CDR1 and CDR2: SGHVS and FQNEAQ.

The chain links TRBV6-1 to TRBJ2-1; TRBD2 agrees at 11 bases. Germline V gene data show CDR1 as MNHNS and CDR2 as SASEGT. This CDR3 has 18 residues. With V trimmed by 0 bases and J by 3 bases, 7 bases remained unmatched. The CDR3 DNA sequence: TGTGCCAGCAGTGAAGCGGGACTAGCGGAAAGGATCTACAATGAGCAGTTCTTC. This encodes CASSEAGLAERIYNEQFF.

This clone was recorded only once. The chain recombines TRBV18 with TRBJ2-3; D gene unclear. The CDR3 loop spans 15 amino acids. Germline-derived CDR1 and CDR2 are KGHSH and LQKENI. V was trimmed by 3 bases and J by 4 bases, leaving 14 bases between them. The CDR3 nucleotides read TGTGCCAGCTCACCTGTCGGTGGGAACGCAGATACGCAGTATTTT. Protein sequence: CASSPVGGNADTQYF.

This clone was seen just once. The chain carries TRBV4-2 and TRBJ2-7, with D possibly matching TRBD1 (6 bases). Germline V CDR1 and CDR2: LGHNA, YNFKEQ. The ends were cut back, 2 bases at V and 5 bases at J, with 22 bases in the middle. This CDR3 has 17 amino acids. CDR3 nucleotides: TGTGCCAGCAGCCAAAACCTACAGGGATTAGGGAAAAACGAGCAGTACTTC. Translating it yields CASSQNLQGLGKNEQYF.

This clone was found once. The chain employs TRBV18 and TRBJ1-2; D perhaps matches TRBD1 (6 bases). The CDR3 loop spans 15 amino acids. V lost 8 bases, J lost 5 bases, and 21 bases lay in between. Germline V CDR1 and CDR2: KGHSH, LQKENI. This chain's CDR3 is CASTALRGDGYGYTF. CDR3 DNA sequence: TGTGCCAGCACAGCCCTCAGGGGAGACGGGTATGGCTACACCTTC.

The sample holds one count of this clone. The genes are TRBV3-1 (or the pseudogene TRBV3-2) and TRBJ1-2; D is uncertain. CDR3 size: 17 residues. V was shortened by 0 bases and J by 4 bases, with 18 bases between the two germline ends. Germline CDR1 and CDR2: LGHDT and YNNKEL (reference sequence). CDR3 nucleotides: TGTGCCAGCAGCCAAGATAATATCCCCACAGCGGGCTATGGCTACACCTTC. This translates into CASSQDNIPTAGYGYTF.

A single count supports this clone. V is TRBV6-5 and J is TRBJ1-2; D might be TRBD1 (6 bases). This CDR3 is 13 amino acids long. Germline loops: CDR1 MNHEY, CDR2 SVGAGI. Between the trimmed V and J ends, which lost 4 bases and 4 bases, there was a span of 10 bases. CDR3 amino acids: CASSSGGPYGYTF. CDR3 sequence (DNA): TGTGCCAGCAGTTCGGGGGGGCCCTATGGCTACACCTTC.

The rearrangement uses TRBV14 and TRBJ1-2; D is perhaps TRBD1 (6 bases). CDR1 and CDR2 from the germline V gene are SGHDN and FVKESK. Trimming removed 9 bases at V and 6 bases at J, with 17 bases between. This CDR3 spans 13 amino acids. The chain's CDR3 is CASQRWGADGYTF. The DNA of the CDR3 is TGTGCCAGTCAAAGGTGGGGGGCTGATGGCTACACCTTC.

The CDR3 region is CASSQGRGPEAFF. The CDR3 DNA is TGCGCCAGCAGCCAAGGGCGGGGGCCTGAAGCTTTCTTT. The rearrangement links TRBV4-3 to TRBJ1-1; D is perhaps TRBD1 (6 bases). CDR1 and CDR2 from the germline V gene are LGHNA and YSLEER. With 1 base removed from V and 6 bases from J, the gap between germline ends came to 9 bases. This CDR3 is 13 amino acids long.

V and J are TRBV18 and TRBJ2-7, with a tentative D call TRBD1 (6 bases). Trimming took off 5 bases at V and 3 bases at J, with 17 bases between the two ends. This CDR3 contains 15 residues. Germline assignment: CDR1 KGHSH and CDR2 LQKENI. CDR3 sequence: CASSFGQIHVYEQYF. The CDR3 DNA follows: TGTGCCAGCTCATTTGGACAGATCCATGTCTACGAGCAGTACTTC. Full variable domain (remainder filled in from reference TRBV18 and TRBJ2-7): NAGVMQNPRHLVRRRGQEARLRCSPMKGHSHVYWYRQLPEEGLKFMVYLQKENIIDESGMPKERFSAEFPKEGPSILRIQQVVRGDSAAYFCASSFGQIHVYEQYFGPGTRLTVT.

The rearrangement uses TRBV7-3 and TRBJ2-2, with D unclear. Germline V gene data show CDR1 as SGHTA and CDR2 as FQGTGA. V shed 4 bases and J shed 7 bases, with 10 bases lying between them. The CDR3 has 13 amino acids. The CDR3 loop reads CASSSTKDGELFF. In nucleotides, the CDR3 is TGTGCCAGCAGCTCAACTAAGGACGGGGAGCTGTTTTTT.

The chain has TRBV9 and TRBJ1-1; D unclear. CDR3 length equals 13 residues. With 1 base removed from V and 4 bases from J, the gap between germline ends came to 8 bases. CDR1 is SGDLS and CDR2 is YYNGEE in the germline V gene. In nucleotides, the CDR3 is TGTGCCAGCAGCGTATCGGACGCCACTGAAGCTTTCTTT. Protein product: CASSVSDATEAFF.

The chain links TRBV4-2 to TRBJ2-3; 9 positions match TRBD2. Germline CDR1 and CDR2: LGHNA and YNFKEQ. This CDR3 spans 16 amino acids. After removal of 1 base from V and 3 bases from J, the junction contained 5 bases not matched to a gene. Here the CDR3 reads CASSQVSSGETDTQYF. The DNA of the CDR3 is TGTGCCAGCAGCCAAGTGTCTAGCGGGGAGACAGATACGCAGTATTTT.

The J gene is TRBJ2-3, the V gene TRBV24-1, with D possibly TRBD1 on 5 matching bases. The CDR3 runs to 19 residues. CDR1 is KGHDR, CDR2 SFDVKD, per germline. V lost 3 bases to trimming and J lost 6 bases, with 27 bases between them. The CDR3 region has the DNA TGTGCCACCAGTGATCGAGCCGCTAGACAGAATACTATCGTGGATACGCAGTATTTT. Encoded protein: CATSDRAARQNTIVDTQYF.

This CDR3 is CASSHGQQAPNSPLHF. The CDR3 DNA reads TGCGCCAGCAGCCACGGACAGCAGGCTCCGAATTCACCCCTCCACTTT. The chain employs TRBV4-3 and TRBJ1-6; the D gene is possibly TRBD1 (6 bases). The germline V and J ends were trimmed by 3 bases and 7 bases, with 16 bases remaining between them. The CDR3 extends over 16 amino acids. Germline V gene lookup returns CDR1 LGHNA and CDR2 YSLEER.

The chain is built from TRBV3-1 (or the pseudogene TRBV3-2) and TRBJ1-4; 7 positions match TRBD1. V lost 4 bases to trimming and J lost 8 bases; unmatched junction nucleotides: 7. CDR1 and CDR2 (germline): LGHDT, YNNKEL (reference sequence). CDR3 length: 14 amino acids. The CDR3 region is CASSPGGLGEKLFF. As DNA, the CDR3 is TGTGCCAGCAGCCCAGGGGGTCTCGGAGAAAAACTGTTTTTT.

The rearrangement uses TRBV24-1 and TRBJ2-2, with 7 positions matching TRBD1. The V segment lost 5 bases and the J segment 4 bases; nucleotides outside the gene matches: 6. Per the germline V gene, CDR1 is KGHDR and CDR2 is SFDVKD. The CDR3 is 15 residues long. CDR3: CATSADRESTGELFF. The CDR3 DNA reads TGTGCCACCAGTGCCGACAGGGAAAGCACCGGGGAGCTGTTTTTT.